These 18 T cell receptor beta chains came from one sample sequenced in a study of CD8+ T cells in alopecia areata. Following extraction, RNA underwent reverse transcription to cDNA, which served as the sequencing template. The protocol was immunoSEQ multiplex PCR, while the TCRdb copy is restricted to in-frame clones and leaves out a portion. This sample has 150,000 to 200,000 clones, with around 50% found just once. This sample comprised CD4+ T cells sorted from blood, obtained at week 0. These receptors all come from a human donor with alopecia areata.

The chain uses TRBV30 and TRBJ1-1; weak D call: TRBD1 (5 bases). The CDR3 consists of 14 residues. In germline, CDR1 is GTSNPN, CDR2 SVGIG (reference sequence). V was clipped by 0 bases and J by 0 bases, with 8 bases between them. The CDR3 region has the DNA TGTGCCTGGAGTGTGACCAGGGTGAACACTGAAGCTTTCTTT. Amino acid sequence: CAWSVTRVNTEAFF. Based on the CDR3 plus reference TRBV30 and TRBJ1-1, the full variable domain is SQTIHQWPATLVQPVGSPLSLECTVEGTSNPNLYWYRQAAGRGLQLLFYSVGIGQISSEVPQNLSASRPQDRQFILSSKKLLLSDSGFYLCAWSVTRVNTEAFFGQGTRLTVV.

V and J are TRBV19 and TRBJ1-4; a weak D match, TRBD1 (5 bases). Germline loops: CDR1 LNHDA, CDR2 SQIVND (reference sequence). The CDR3 totals 15 residues. V was pared by 6 bases and J by 5 bases, with 16 bases between. CDR3 sequence reads: CASRDPGIANEKLFF. CDR3 in DNA: TGTGCCAGTAGAGATCCAGGGATCGCGAATGAAAAACTGTTTTTT.

The chain couples TRBV28 to TRBJ2-5; a weak D match, TRBD1 (6 bases). Per germline, CDR1 MDHEN and CDR2 SYDVKM. The CDR3 is made up of 15 amino acids. Trimming cost V 6 bases and J 5 bases, with 19 bases left between them. The CDR3 nucleotides read TGTGCCAGCAGCACTCAGGGGCCCGTGACGGAGACCCAGTACTTC. Amino acid sequence: CASSTQGPVTETQYF.

This clone turned up a few times. The J gene is TRBJ1-6, the V gene TRBV29-1; D perhaps matches TRBD1 (6 bases). CDR3 length: 14 residues. The V end was cut by 7 bases, the J end by 10 bases, with 20 bases between. Germline V CDR1 and CDR2: SQVTM, ANQGSEA. The CDR3 DNA reads as TGCAGCGCCGGTAACAGGGTTCGGGGATCACCCCTCCACTTT. The encoded protein is CSAGNRVRGSPLHF.

A single count supports this clone. This sequence joins TRBV5-1 and TRBJ2-5; TRBD2 aligns across 8 bases. CDR1 and CDR2 from the germline V gene are SGHRS and YFSETQ. After removal of 6 bases from V and 0 bases from J, the junction contained 4 bases not matched to a gene. The CDR3 loop spans 14 amino acids. This CDR3 reads CASMAGGNQETQYF. In DNA, the CDR3 is TGCGCCAGCATGGCGGGGGGAAACCAAGAGACCCAGTACTTC.

The V gene is TRBV6-5, the J gene TRBJ1-1; D gene uncertain. Germline lookup yields CDR1 MNHEY and CDR2 SVGAGI. Trimming shortened V by 2 bases and J by 0 bases, and 4 bases separated the two germline ends. The CDR3 runs 13 residues. The CDR3 region has the DNA TGTGCCAGCAGTTACAGCATGAACACTGAAGCTTTCTTT. It codes for CASSYSMNTEAFF.

This clone was seen a few times. The chain is built from TRBV18 and TRBJ1-2, with D hard to call. CDR1 and CDR2 from the germline V gene are KGHSH and LQKENI. The CDR3 consists of 13 residues. The V end lost 0 bases, the J end lost 6 bases, and 8 bases lay between the germline ends. CDR3 coding DNA: TGTGCCAGCTCACCACCAGCAAGGGATGGCTACACCTTC. This translates into CASSPPARDGYTF.

This clone was seen only a few times. The CDR3 DNA sequence: TGCAGCGTTGAAGATTACCAGCTCACCTATGGCTACACCTTC. Translating it yields CSVEDYQLTYGYTF. This chain links TRBV29-1 with TRBJ1-2; the D is unclear. V lost 0 bases, J lost 4 bases, and 12 bases lay in between. Germline lookup yields CDR1 SQVTM and CDR2 ANQGSEA. This CDR3 has 14 amino acids.

V gene TRBV4-1 combines with J gene TRBJ2-2; 9 nucleotides match TRBD2. Germline CDR1 is MGHRA and CDR2 is YSYEKL. The V gene end was trimmed by 3 bases and the J gene end by 8 bases; junction bases not matched to a gene: 7. The CDR3 has 15 amino acids. The CDR3 loop reads CASSQAGGILGELFF. In DNA, the CDR3 is TGCGCCAGCAGCCAGGCGGGGGGGATTTTAGGGGAGCTGTTTTTT.

The chain is built from TRBV5-1 and TRBJ1-1; no clear D gene. The germline gives CDR1 SGHRS, CDR2 YFSETQ. Trimming removed 1 base at V and 4 bases at J, with 8 bases between. This CDR3 has 13 residues. The CDR3 nucleotides are TGCGCCAGCAGCTTGACATGGTCCACTGAAGCTTTCTTT. This codes for CASSLTWSTEAFF.

The chain has TRBV5-1 and TRBJ1-1, with D unresolved. The V end lost 4 bases, the J end lost 4 bases, and 17 bases lay between the germline ends. The germline CDR1 and CDR2 sequences are SGHRS and YFSETQ. CDR3 length equals 15 residues. CDR3 in amino acids: CASSPEGVRGTEAFF. The DNA for the CDR3 is TGCGCCAGCAGCCCGGAGGGTGTTCGGGGCACTGAAGCTTTCTTT.

This sequence joins TRBV7-9 and TRBJ1-2; 7 positions agree with TRBD1. The CDR3 loop spans 14 amino acids. Germline values: CDR1 SEHNR, CDR2 FQNEAQ (reference sequence). V gave up 5 bases and J gave up 8 bases; unmatched junction bases: 11. The CDR3 sequence: CASSPEEGAQGYTF. In DNA form, the CDR3 reads TGTGCCAGCAGCCCAGAGGAGGGGGCGCAGGGCTACACCTTC.

As to this clone: One end of the junction varies from germline; a read error may be responsible. The CDR3 DNA is TGTGCTAGCAGCCGGACAGGGCGTGAGACCCAGTACTTC. Protein sequence: CASSRTGRETQYF. The chain combines TRBV7-7 with TRBJ2-5; 8 nucleotides agree with TRBD1. CDR1 SSHAT and CDR2 FNYEAQ come from the germline V gene (reference sequence). CDR3 size: 13 residues.

The chain recombines TRBV29-1 with TRBJ2-7; D unresolved. Per the germline V gene, CDR1 is SQVTM and CDR2 is ANQGSEA. V lost 1 base to trimming and J lost 4 bases, with 11 bases between them. This CDR3 has 13 amino acids. The CDR3 nucleotides are TGCAGCGTTGAAGCGGGCAGAGGTTACGAGCAGTACTTC. Its protein product is CSVEAGRGYEQYF.

The V and J genes are TRBV30 and TRBJ1-1; D ambiguous. Germline CDR1 and CDR2: GTSNPN and SVGIG (reference sequence). V gave up 4 bases and J gave up 6 bases, with 18 bases separating them. The CDR3 spans 14 residues. CDR3 residues: CAWNQQSAIAEAFF. CDR3 sequence (DNA): TGTGCCTGGAACCAACAGTCGGCGATAGCTGAAGCTTTCTTT.

This clone occurred a few times. This sequence joins TRBV5-1 and TRBJ2-7; 9 nucleotides agree with TRBD2. The V gene's germline CDR1 is SGHRS and CDR2 YFSETQ. The length of the CDR3 is 15 residues. V shed 2 bases and J 6 bases; nucleotides not matched to a gene: 9. CDR3 bases: TGCGCCAGCAGCTTACGCGGGGGGGACATCTCCGAGCAGTACTTC. Amino acids: CASSLRGGDISEQYF. Combining the CDR3 with reference TRBV5-1 and TRBJ2-7 gives the whole variable domain KAGVTQTPRYLIKTRGQQVTLSCSPISGHRSVSWYQQTPGQGLQFLFEYFSETQRNKGNFPGRFSGRQFSNSRSEMNVSTLELGDSALYLCASSLRGGDISEQYFGPGTRLTVT.

This chain connects TRBV6-5 to TRBJ2-7; TRBD1 or TRBD2 may be the D gene (6 bases each). The CDR3 has 14 residues. The germline V gene encodes CDR1 MNHEY and CDR2 SVGAGI. With 6 bases removed from V and 3 bases from J, the gap between germline ends came to 15 bases. CDR3 residues: CASRRRGADYEQYF. DNA of the CDR3: TGTGCCAGCAGGCGTAGGGGGGCCGACTACGAGCAGTACTTC.

The chain employs TRBV29-1 and TRBJ1-1, with TRBD1 identical over 8 bases. Trimming cost V 5 bases and J 5 bases; bases outside gene matches: 4. Per germline, CDR1 SQVTM and CDR2 ANQGSEA. The CDR3 is 12 amino acids. CDR3 bases: TGCAGCGTTACAACAGGGGGTACTGAAGCTTTCTTT. Translated: CSVTTGGTEAFF.